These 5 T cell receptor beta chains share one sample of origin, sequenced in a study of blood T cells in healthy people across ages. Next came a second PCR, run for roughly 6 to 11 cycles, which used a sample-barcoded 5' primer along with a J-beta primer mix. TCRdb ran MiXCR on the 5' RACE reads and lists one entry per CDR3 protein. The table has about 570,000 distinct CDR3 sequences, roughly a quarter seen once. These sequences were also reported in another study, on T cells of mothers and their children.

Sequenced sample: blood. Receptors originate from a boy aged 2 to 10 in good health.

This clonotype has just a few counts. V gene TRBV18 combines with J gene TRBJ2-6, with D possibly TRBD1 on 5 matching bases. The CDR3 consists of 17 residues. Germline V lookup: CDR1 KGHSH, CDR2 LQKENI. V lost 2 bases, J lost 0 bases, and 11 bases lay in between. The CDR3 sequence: CASSPRQPSSGANVLTF. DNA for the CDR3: TGTGCCAGCTCACCAAGACAGCCCTCCTCTGGGGCCAACGTCCTGACTTTC.

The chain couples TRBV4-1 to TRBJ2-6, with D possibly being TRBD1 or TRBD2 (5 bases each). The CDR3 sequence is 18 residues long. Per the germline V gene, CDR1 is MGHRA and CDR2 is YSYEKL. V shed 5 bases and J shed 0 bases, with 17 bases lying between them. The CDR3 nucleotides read TGCGCCAGCAGCAAGAGGGACGGGCGACTCTCTGGGGCCAACGTCCTGACTTTC. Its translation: CASSKRDGRLSGANVLTF.

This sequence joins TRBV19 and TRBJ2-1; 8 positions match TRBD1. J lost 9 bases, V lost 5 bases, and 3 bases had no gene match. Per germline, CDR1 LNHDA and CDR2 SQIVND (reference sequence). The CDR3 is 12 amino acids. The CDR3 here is CASSPGGSEQFF. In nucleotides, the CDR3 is TGTGCCAGTAGTCCAGGGGGCAGTGAGCAGTTCTTC.

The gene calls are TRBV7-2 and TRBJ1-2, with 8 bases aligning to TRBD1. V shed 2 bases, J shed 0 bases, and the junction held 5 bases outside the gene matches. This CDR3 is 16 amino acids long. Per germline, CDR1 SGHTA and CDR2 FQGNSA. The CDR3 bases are TGTGCCAGCAGCTTACCCCGGACAGGGCCTAACTATGGCTACACCTTC. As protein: CASSLPRTGPNYGYTF.

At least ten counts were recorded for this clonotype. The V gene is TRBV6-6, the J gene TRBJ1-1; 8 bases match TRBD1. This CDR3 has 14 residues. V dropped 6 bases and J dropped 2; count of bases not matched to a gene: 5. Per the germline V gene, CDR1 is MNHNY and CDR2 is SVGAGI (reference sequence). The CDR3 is CASRTGVGNTEAFF. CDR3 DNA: TGTGCCAGCAGGACAGGGGTGGGCAACACTGAAGCTTTCTTT.